Given below is one T cell receptor beta chain in context. Method: immunoSEQ multiplex PCR; TCRdb's copy keeps in-frame clones and lacks some. The table shows around 35,000 clones, with 82% occurring only once. The data were taken from a study of PD-L1 blockade in urothelial cancer. Study-wide context: Patients' histories included 0 to 3 prior chemotherapy regimens.

The CDR3 runs to 14 residues. The V segment lost 4 bases and the J segment 0 bases; nucleotides outside the gene matches: 2. Germline V CDR1 and CDR2: SGHRS, YFSETQ. Each patient contributed between 1 and 8 total time points of blood mononuclear cells, pretreatment and during treatment. Material: PBMCs, obtained around atezolizumab (anti-PD-L1) treatment. This chain links TRBV5-1 with TRBJ2-3; 7 positions agree with TRBD1. This TCR came from a man in his 60s with urothelial cancer. The CDR3 bases are TGCGCCAGCAGCAGGGGGCCGAGCACAGATACGCAGTATTTT. This gives the protein CASSRGPSTDTQYF. Using reference TRBV5-1 and TRBJ2-3 for the parts outside the CDR3, the full variable domain is KAGVTQTPRYLIKTRGQQVTLSCSPISGHRSVSWYQQTPGQGLQFLFEYFSETQRNKGNFPGRFSGRQFSNSRSEMNVSTLELGDSALYLCASSRGPSTDTQYFGPGTRLTVL.